The T cell receptor (beta chain) described here comes from a study of T-cell memory formation after mild COVID-19. MiXCR, applied by TCRdb to the 5' RACE reads, yields one record per CDR3 protein. The data contain a few hundred thousand distinct CDR3 sequences, around 15% of them seen just once; the ten biggest clones take up roughly a fifth. Specimen: PBMCs or a T cell subset sorted from them (not recorded which). The TCR originated in a man between 18 and 29 years old who had mild COVID-19 (a few samples of this study predate the infection). Cell type and time point are not known.

In DNA, the CDR3 is TGTGCCAGCAGTCCCGGGACAGGGGGCTCCTATAATTCACCCCTCCACTTT. This codes for CASSPGTGGSYNSPLHF. This chain links TRBV28 with TRBJ1-6; 11 bases line up with TRBD1. Trimming at V came to 5 bases and at J to 0 bases, leaving 3 bases not matched to a gene. This CDR3 region has 17 residues. Germline V lookup: CDR1 MDHEN, CDR2 SYDVKM.